The entry below describes one T cell receptor (beta chain). The sample belongs to a study of blood T cell repertoires in COVID-19. The CDR3 is 17 amino acids. The germline V gene has CDR1 SGHRS and CDR2 YFSETQ. V was pared by 3 bases and J by 5 bases, with 21 bases between. The assay was immunoSEQ multiplex PCR, and TCRdb's table has in-frame clones only and misses some. This sample has about 300,000 clones, with roughly 86% found just once. This chain joins TRBV5-1 and TRBJ2-1, with a possible D match to TRBD2 (5 bases). Sequencing used peripheral blood. The source of this sequence is a man aged 65 to 79 with acute or convalescent COVID-19. The CDR3 DNA is TGCGCCAGCAGCTCCCCTCCAGCGGCGACACTCAACAATGAGCAGTTCTTC. Translated, it gives CASSSPPAATLNNEQFF. The whole variable domain, filled in from reference TRBV5-1 and TRBJ2-1, reads KAGVTQTPRYLIKTRGQQVTLSCSPISGHRSVSWYQQTPGQGLQFLFEYFSETQRNKGNFPGRFSGRQFSNSRSEMNVSTLELGDSALYLCASSSPPAATLNNEQFFGPGTRLTVL.